Listed here are 11 T cell receptor beta chains from one sample, sequenced in a study of cytomegalovirus exposure and HLA in healthy donors. Primers for the PCR totalled 60 Vbeta and 13 Jbeta. Produced via immunoSEQ multiplex PCR; TCRdb's table is partial and in-frame only. The sample has about 120,000 clones; about 76% are singletons. The sample comprised PBMCs. The receptor source for this set is a man in his sixties in good health and CMV-seropositive.

The V and J genes are TRBV10-3 and TRBJ1-3; 10 bases map to TRBD1. This CDR3 is 15 amino acids long. The germline CDR1 and CDR2 sequences are ENHRY and SYGVKD. The V gene end was trimmed by 5 bases and the J gene end by 2 bases; junction bases not matched to a gene: 3. The CDR3 is CAISPGQGTGNTIYF. The CDR3 DNA is TGTGCCATCAGTCCGGGACAGGGGACTGGAAACACCATATATTTT.

The rearrangement joins TRBV4-1 to TRBJ2-6; no clear D gene. Trimming pared 0 bases from V and 0 bases from J, leaving 9 bases between. The CDR3 sequence is 17 residues long. The germline gives CDR1 MGHRA, CDR2 YSYEKL. This CDR3 reads CASSQDSTVSGANVLTF. CDR3 nucleotides: TGCGCCAGCAGCCAAGATTCAACAGTCTCTGGGGCCAACGTCCTGACTTTC.

The V gene is TRBV30, the J gene TRBJ1-4; the D is unclear. The CDR3 extends over 13 amino acids. Germline V gives CDR1 GTSNPN, CDR2 SVGIG (reference sequence). V was trimmed by 0 bases and J by 7 bases, leaving 9 bases between them. The CDR3 DNA reads as TGTGCCTGGAGTGTAGACCCGGGTGAAAAACTGTTTTTT. Protein sequence: CAWSVDPGEKLFF.

The V and J genes are TRBV7-3 and TRBJ2-5; no definite D call. Germline-derived CDR1 and CDR2 are SGHTA and FQGTGA. The CDR3 has 13 amino acids. Between the trimmed V and J ends, which lost 5 bases and 4 bases, there was a span of 11 bases. Written as DNA, the CDR3 is TGTGCCAGCAGCCGGAGCACTGGAGAGACCCAGTACTTC. It specifies CASSRSTGETQYF. Looking up the rest from reference TRBV7-3 and TRBJ2-5 gives the full variable domain: GAGVSQTPSNKVTEKGKYVELRCDPISGHTALYWYRQSLGQGPEFLIYFQGTGAADDSGLPNDRFFAVRPEGSVSTLKIQRTERGDSAVYLCASSRSTGETQYFGPGTRLLVL.

This sequence joins TRBV5-4 and TRBJ2-2; the match to TRBD1 covers 8 bases. The CDR3 loop spans 16 amino acids. V lost 0 bases to trimming and J lost 2 bases; unmatched junction nucleotides: 3. Germline CDR1 and CDR2: SGHNT and YYREEE (reference sequence). CDR3 sequence: CASSLGQGRNTGELFF. The DNA for the CDR3 is TGTGCCAGCAGCTTGGGACAGGGGCGAAACACCGGGGAGCTGTTTTTT. The complete variable domain, with remaining parts taken from reference TRBV5-4 and TRBJ2-2, reads ETGVTQSPTHLIKTRGQQVTLRCSSQSGHNTVSWYQQALGQGPQFIFQYYREEENGRGNFPPRFSGLQFPNYSSELNVNALELDDSALYLCASSLGQGRNTGELFFGEGSRLTVL.

As for this clone: The same CDR3 can be traced to other DNA sequences in this sample. The chain combines TRBV18 with TRBJ1-2, with 9 nucleotides matching TRBD1. Trimming took 2 bases from V and 6 from J; bases not matched to a gene: 1. This CDR3 is 13 amino acids long. Germline CDR1 KGHSH, CDR2 LQKENI. This CDR3 is CASSPRTGDGYTF. In DNA, the CDR3 is TGTGCCAGCTCACCAAGGACAGGGGATGGCTACACCTTC. Complete variable domain (other parts from reference TRBV18 and TRBJ1-2): NAGVMQNPRHLVRRRGQEARLRCSPMKGHSHVYWYRQLPEEGLKFMVYLQKENIIDESGMPKERFSAEFPKEGPSILRIQQVVRGDSAAYFCASSPRTGDGYTFGSGTRLTVV.

The chain uses TRBV30 and TRBJ1-2; possible D gene TRBD1, 5 bases. Germline assignment: CDR1 GTSNPN and CDR2 SVGIG (reference sequence). Deletions cut 0 bases from V and 7 bases from J, with 15 bases between. This CDR3 is 14 amino acids long. The CDR3 DNA reads as TGTGCCTGGAGTGTACAGGCAGGTTGGGTTGGCTACACCTTC. Amino acids: CAWSVQAGWVGYTF.

This rearrangement joins TRBV6-5 to TRBJ2-5; D perhaps matches TRBD2 (6 bases). This CDR3 has 13 amino acids. Germline V lookup: CDR1 MNHEY, CDR2 SVGAGI. The V end was cut by 2 bases, the J end by 5 bases, with 9 bases between. The CDR3, as DNA: TGTGCCAGCAGTTACGCGGGATGGGAGACCCAGTACTTC. Translating gives CASSYAGWETQYF.

The sample holds a few counts of this clone. The chain combines TRBV7-9 with TRBJ2-3; TRBD2 matches at 15 bases. J gave up 6 bases and V 3 bases, and 7 bases lay outside the gene matches. The CDR3 is made up of 17 amino acids. Germline-derived CDR1 and CDR2 are SEHNR and FQNEAQ (reference sequence). The CDR3 region has the DNA TGTGCCAGCAGCTTGCGGACTAGCGGGGGGGCCTTGGATACGCAGTATTTT. It is translated as CASSLRTSGGALDTQYF.

Only one count was recorded for this clone. This chain connects TRBV5-1 to TRBJ1-4; 8 bases match TRBD1. CDR1 and CDR2 (germline): SGHRS, YFSETQ. V dropped 4 bases and J dropped 0; count of bases not matched to a gene: 5. There are 16 residues in the CDR3. The CDR3 reads CASSRDRRTTNEKLFF. CDR3 in DNA: TGCGCCAGCAGCCGGGACAGGAGGACAACTAATGAAAAACTGTTTTTT.

This chain connects TRBV27 to TRBJ2-1, with 8 bases fitting TRBD1. The junction had 5 bases not matched to a gene; V was cut back by 0 bases and J by 4 bases. Germline V gives CDR1 MNHEY, CDR2 SMNVEV (reference sequence). The CDR3 runs to 16 residues. In DNA form, the CDR3 reads TGTGCCAGCAGTTTATCGTCGGGACAGGTATACAATGAGCAGTTCTTC. The encoded protein is CASSLSSGQVYNEQFF.